This T cell receptor (beta chain) originates from a study of cytomegalovirus exposure and HLA in healthy donors. As for this clone: Its antigen is as yet unknown.

Generated by immunoSEQ multiplex PCR, the TCRdb table keeps only in-frame clones and is missing some. The table has about 79,000 clones, approximately 93% seen once; the top ten hold less than 4%. The CDR3 is 13 amino acids. Germline assignment: CDR1 MNHNS and CDR2 SASEGT. V lost 4 bases to trimming and J lost 7 bases, with 11 bases between them. General study results and limits: Reports indicated that the classifier achieved high specificity and sensitivity in diagnosing cytomegalovirus status.

The sequencing sample was made of PBMCs. The chain is built from TRBV6-1 and TRBJ1-5; no clear D. This receptor was identified in a woman aged 25 to 45 in good health and CMV-seronegative. CDR3 in amino acids: CASSARGSQPQHF. CDR3 DNA sequence: TGTGCCAGCAGTGCAAGAGGTTCCCAGCCCCAGCATTTT.